The present TCR beta chain was sequenced within a study of blood T cell repertoires in COVID-19. Study summary: Specimens from acute and convalescent COVID-19 originated in the United States, Italy and Spain. T cells, B-cell-depleted T cells, or PBMCs provided the cDNA or gDNA that served as material.

Authors' analysis steps: Estimation of nucleated cell counts relied on the amplification of reference gene primers. TCRdb's copy holds only in-frame clones and misses some; the assay was immunoSEQ multiplex PCR. V and J calls and clone size are those listed in that table; D and trimming were worked out from the DNA. The top ten hold 2.5% to 3.5% of the sample, which has 300,000 to 400,000 clones, around 83% seen once. The sequenced material came from peripheral blood. This sequence originates from a man in his thirties or forties with active or convalescent COVID-19.

This CDR3 is CAWSAELGNTIYF. The CDR3 DNA follows: TGTGCCTGGAGTGCGGAACTAGGAAACACCATATATTTT. The V call is TRBV30, the J call TRBJ1-3; D is unclear. The CDR3 has 13 amino acids. V lost 1 base to trimming and J lost 4 bases, with 8 bases between them. Germline assignment: CDR1 GTSNPN and CDR2 SVGIG (reference sequence).